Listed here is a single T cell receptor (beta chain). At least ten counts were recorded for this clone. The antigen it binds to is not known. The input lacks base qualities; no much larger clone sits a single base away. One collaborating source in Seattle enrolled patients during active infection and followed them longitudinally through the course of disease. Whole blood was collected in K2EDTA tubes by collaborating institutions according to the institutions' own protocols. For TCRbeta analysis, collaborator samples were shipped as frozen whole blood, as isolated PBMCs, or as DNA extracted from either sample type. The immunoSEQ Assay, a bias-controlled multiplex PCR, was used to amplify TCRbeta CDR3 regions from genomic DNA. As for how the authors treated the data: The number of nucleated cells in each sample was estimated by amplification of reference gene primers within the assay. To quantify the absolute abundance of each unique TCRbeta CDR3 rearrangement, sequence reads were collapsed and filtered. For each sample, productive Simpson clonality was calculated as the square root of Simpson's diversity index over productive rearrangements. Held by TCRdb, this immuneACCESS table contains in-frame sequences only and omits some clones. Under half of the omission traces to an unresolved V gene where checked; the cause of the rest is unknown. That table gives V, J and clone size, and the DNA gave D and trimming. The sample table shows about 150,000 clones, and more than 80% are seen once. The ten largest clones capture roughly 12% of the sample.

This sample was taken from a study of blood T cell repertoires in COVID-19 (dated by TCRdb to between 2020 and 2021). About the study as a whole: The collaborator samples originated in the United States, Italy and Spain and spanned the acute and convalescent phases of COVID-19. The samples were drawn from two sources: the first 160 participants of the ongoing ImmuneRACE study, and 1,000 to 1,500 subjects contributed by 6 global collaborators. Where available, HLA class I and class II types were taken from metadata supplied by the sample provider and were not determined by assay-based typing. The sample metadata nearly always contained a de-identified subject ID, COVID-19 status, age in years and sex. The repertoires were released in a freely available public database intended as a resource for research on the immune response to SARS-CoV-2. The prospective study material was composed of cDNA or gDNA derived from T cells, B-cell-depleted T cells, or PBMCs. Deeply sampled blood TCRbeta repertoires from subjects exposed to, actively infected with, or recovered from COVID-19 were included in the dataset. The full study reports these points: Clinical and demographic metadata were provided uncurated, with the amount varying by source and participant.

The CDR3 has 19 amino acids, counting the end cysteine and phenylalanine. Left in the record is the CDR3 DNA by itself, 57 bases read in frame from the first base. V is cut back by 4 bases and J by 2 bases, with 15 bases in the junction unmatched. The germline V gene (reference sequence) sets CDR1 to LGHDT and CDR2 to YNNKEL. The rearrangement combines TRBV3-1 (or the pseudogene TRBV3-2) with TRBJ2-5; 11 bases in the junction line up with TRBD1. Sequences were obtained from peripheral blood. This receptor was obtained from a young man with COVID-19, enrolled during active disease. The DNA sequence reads TGTGCCAGCAGCCCCGGACAGGGGGCCTTACTACTTAGACAAGAGACCCAGTACTTC. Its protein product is CASSPGQGALLLRQETQYF.